One T cell receptor (beta chain) is described in this entry. This clonotype came up many times. Its antigen target is currently unknown. No base quality values were provided; no much bigger clone lies one nucleotide off. TCR libraries were constructed from approximately 0.4 ug RNA using the Immunoverse kit, and molecular barcoded adaptors covering alpha/delta and beta/gamma chains were employed. The same RNA used for transcriptome sequencing was used for TCR library preparation. An Illumina HiSeq 4000 with 2 x 150 cycles was used to sequence the TCR libraries. Concerning the study's data processing: TCR reads were aligned to human V, D, J and C references and assembled into CDR3 clonotypes with MiXCR, including quality filtering and error correction. Clonotype counts and gene usage diversity were analyzed with the tcR package in R. Raw mapping reads were checked after the RNA-seq reads had been mapped by STAR aligner version 2.5.3a onto the human GRCh37 genome. To test how sequencing depth affected the clonotypes detected, IR-seq fastq files were randomly downsampled with Seqtk 1.3. The public reads were run again by TCRdb, first through fastp at Q25 and then through MiXCR, and only productive beta chains were kept. Records with the same CDR3 protein are collapsed into one entry carrying the most frequent genes and DNA. The V and J calls, along with clone size, are taken from TCRdb and not from the paper's own processing. The sample table records roughly 35,000 distinct CDR3 sequences; approximately 14% of these occur just once. 35% to 45% of the sample lies in the top ten.

These data are taken from a study of read filtering for tumor transcriptome and immune sequencing (dated by TCRdb to the early 2020s). Notes on the research overall: The cohort was composed of 17 male and more than twelve female patients, with a mean age of about 68 years and an age range of about 47 to 80. One main goal was a read-filtering strategy for immune repertoire data, in particular deciding whether clonotypes backed by only one read should be removed. TCR-region mapped reads per sample ranged from about 3.5 to 10.27 million with IR-seq versus only roughly 85 to 1,300 with RNA-seq. After DNase treatment, whole-transcriptome libraries were prepared with the TruSeq RNA Access Library Prep Kit. Under revised international staging, about 8 patients fell into R-ISS I, 15 to 20 into R-ISS II and roughly 7 into R-ISS III. The study compared TCR repertoires from targeted immune repertoire sequencing and bulk whole-transcriptome sequencing run on the same bone marrow samples.

Each patient had bone marrow sampled at the time of active disease. Ficoll-Hypaque density gradient centrifugation was used to isolate the bone marrow mononuclear cells. Myeloma plasma cells were removed and CD138-negative cells were obtained by negative selection following labeling with CD138 magnetic microbeads on a MACS separator. Flow cytometry on an Attune NxT with CD138 antibodies was used to check the purity of the isolated cells. Total RNA was extracted with TRIzol reagent and quantified with a NanoDrop spectrophotometer. For each patient, paired RNA-seq and IR-seq were run on the CD138-negative bone marrow sample from that patient. What the work shows at the level of the full study, not this receptor alone: Compared with RNA-seq, IR-seq captured clonotypes at much higher depth and more reliably, and a smaller IR-seq throughput was enough to identify most shared clonotypes. Rather than purified T cells, the sorted CD138-negative fraction was a mixed bone marrow immune population. The correlation between IR-seq and RNA-seq shared clonotype proportions rose when single-read clonotypes were removed. Single-read clonotypes made up about 80% of clonotypes but only approximately 3.7% of total reads in IR-seq, compared with approximately 70% of clonotypes and roughly 45% of reads in RNA-seq.

The sequencing sample was made of a population of CD138-negative cells sorted from bone marrow. The label giving this sample's cell subset or site can be read as: bone marrow mononuclear cells depleted of CD138+ plasma/myeloma cells by negative magnetic selection. The source of this sequence is a donor at least 40 years old with multiple myeloma.

The base sequence is TGTGCCAGCACATATTGGCGAGGGAGGGCTACAGATACGCAGTATTTT. The translation is CASTYWRGRATDTQYF. Recombination connected TRBV27 to TRBJ2-3; 7 middle bases align to TRBD2. The CDR3 runs 16 residues from the cysteine to the phenylalanine. Just the 48-base CDR3 DNA is kept, in frame starting at base 1. Looking up the germline V gene (reference sequence) yields CDR1 MNHEY and CDR2 SMNVEV. Clipping removes 7 bases from V and 3 bases from J, with 13 as the unmatched junction base count.